The 32 T cell receptor beta chains listed next were all sequenced from one sample in a study of blood T cell repertoires in COVID-19 (TCRdb year 2020). Libraries were prepared through the immunoSEQ multiplex PCR assay. TCRdb holds this immuneACCESS table with in-frame rearrangements only. Some clones are missing; in checked studies, unresolved V genes explain under half, and the rest has no known cause. The sample records around 170,000 clones, about 88% of which are singletons. The ten most abundant clones make up around 14% of the sample. Sequencing used peripheral blood. Receptor source: a man aged 30 to 39 with active or convalescent COVID-19.

This chain uses TRBV6-5 with TRBJ2-5; no clear D. This CDR3 has 16 amino acids. Trimming pared 4 bases from V and 4 bases from J, leaving 19 bases between. The V gene's germline CDR1 is MNHEY and CDR2 SVGAGI. The DNA of the CDR3 is TGTGCCAGCAGTTCGGCCGCTCGGGTAAATCTAGAGACCCAGTACTTC. Its protein is CASSSAARVNLETQYF.

The chain joins TRBV6-4 to TRBJ2-1; 8 bases match TRBD1. The V gene end was trimmed by 4 bases and the J gene end by 0 bases; junction bases not matched to a gene: 11. Germline V gives CDR1 MRHNA, CDR2 SNTAGT. The length of the CDR3 is 18 residues. The CDR3 region is CASSGVVWTGISYNEQFF. CDR3 DNA: TGTGCCAGCAGTGGTGTCGTATGGACAGGGATCTCCTACAATGAGCAGTTCTTC.

This clone was seen once. V usage is TRBV19 and J usage is TRBJ1-6; 12 bases are shared with TRBD1. The CDR3 has 17 amino acids. Germline V gene data show CDR1 as LNHDA and CDR2 as SQIVND (reference sequence). V was pared by 7 bases and J by 4 bases, with 8 bases of the junction left unmatched. CDR3 nucleotide sequence: TGTGCCAGTAAATCCGGGACAGGGGGCTTTTATAATTCACCCCTCCACTTT. Translation gives CASKSGTGGFYNSPLHF. Looking up the rest from reference TRBV19 and TRBJ1-6 gives the full variable domain: DGGITQSPKYLFRKEGQNVTLSCEQNLNHDAMYWYRQDPGQGLRLIYYSQIVNDFQKGDIAEGYSVSREKKESFPLTVTSAQKNPTAFYLCASKSGTGGFYNSPLHFGNGTRLTVT.

This clone was observed once. This sequence joins TRBV4-1 and TRBJ2-3; 7 bases are a match to TRBD1. Germline trimming cut 0 bases from V and 6 bases from J; bases unmatched to any gene: 12. Germline CDR1 MGHRA, CDR2 YSYEKL. This CDR3 is built from 17 residues. The CDR3 region has the DNA TGCGCCAGCAGCCAAGATCTAAGACAGGGATTTTTGGATACGCAGTATTTT. This encodes CASSQDLRQGFLDTQYF.

This chain joins TRBV6-5 and TRBJ2-1; TRBD2 agrees at 10 bases. CDR1 MNHEY and CDR2 SVGAGI come from the germline V gene. CDR3 size: 14 residues. V trimming: 2 bases; J trimming: 10 bases; junction bases outside the gene matches: 5. The CDR3 nucleotides are TGTGCCAGCAGTTACAGCGGGAGGGCCTGGGAGCAGTTCTTC. Translating it yields CASSYSGRAWEQFF.

This clone was counted a few times. CDR3 nucleotides: TGTGCCAGCAGATTTCAGGGGGGCACTGAAGCTTTCTTT. This gives the protein CASRFQGGTEAFF. This chain joins TRBV6-5 and TRBJ1-1, with TRBD1 matching 7 bases. V shed 6 bases, J shed 4 bases, and the junction held 5 bases outside the gene matches. The CDR3 consists of 13 residues. CDR1 is MNHEY and CDR2 is SVGAGI in the germline V gene.

In regard to this clone: The junction and the germline gene differ at one end; a read error may be behind it. The chain joins TRBV25-1 to TRBJ2-2, with 10 bases aligning to TRBD1. The CDR3 is 16 residues long. Germline values: CDR1 MGHDK, CDR2 SYGVNS. In nucleotides, the CDR3 is TGTGCCAGCAGGGAATCCGGGACAGGGGAAATCGGGGAGCTGTTTTTT. Protein: CASRESGTGEIGELFF.

This clone was counted a few times. The chain couples TRBV2 to TRBJ2-7, with TRBD2 identical over 9 bases. Germline V gene data show CDR1 as SNHLY and CDR2 as FYNNEI. The length of the CDR3 is 14 residues. V lost 0 bases to trimming and J lost 7 bases; unmatched junction nucleotides: 4. The CDR3 reads CASSEAPLAGEQYV. The CDR3 DNA sequence: TGTGCCAGCAGTGAAGCCCCCCTAGCGGGAGAGCAGTACGTC.

This clone occurred once. The chain recombines TRBV10-3 with TRBJ2-5, with 10 positions matching TRBD2. Trimming cost V 4 bases and J 5 bases; bases outside gene matches: 4. This CDR3 is 14 amino acids long. The germline gives CDR1 ENHRY, CDR2 SYGVKD. The CDR3 nucleotides are TGTGCCATCAGTGGCAGCGGGGGGGCTGAGACCCAGTACTTC. Translating it yields CAISGSGGAETQYF.

This chain uses TRBV19 with TRBJ1-1; TRBD1 aligns across 7 bases. From germline, CDR1 is LNHDA and CDR2 SQIVND (reference sequence). This CDR3 has 17 residues. With V trimmed by 7 bases and J by 1 base, 15 bases remained unmatched. The CDR3 DNA reads TGTGCCAGTACTAAGGGCAGGGGGAACCTTGGGAACACTGAAGCTTTCTTT. This encodes CASTKGRGNLGNTEAFF.

V usage is TRBV27 and J usage is TRBJ1-2; 8 bases are shared with TRBD1. The trim removed 6 bases at V and 5 bases at J, leaving 8 bases unmatched. Germline CDR1 and CDR2: MNHEY and SMNVEV (reference sequence). The CDR3 is made up of 14 amino acids. Here the CDR3 reads CASSSPTGGYGYTF. The CDR3 DNA reads TGTGCCAGCAGCTCGCCTACAGGGGGGTATGGCTACACCTTC.

The chain carries TRBV2 and TRBJ2-3, with D maybe TRBD2 (7 bases). V was trimmed by 6 bases and J by 1 base, leaving 11 bases between them. Per the germline V gene, CDR1 is SNHLY and CDR2 is FYNNEI. The CDR3 covers 14 residues. CDR3 bases: TGTGCCAGCAGGGTAGGGGGGGGCACAGATACGCAGTATTTT. Translated: CASRVGGGTDTQYF.

The chain uses TRBV18 and TRBJ2-3, with D perhaps TRBD2 (6 bases). CDR1 is KGHSH and CDR2 is LQKENI in the germline V gene. The CDR3 has 14 amino acids. V was clipped by 3 bases and J by 6 bases, with 13 bases between them. In nucleotides, the CDR3 is TGTGCCAGCTCACCCGAGGAGGGTGGTGATACGCAGTATTTT. This translates into CASSPEEGGDTQYF.

This CDR3 reads CAWGTSGSADTQYF. DNA of the CDR3: TGTGCCTGGGGGACTAGCGGGAGCGCAGATACGCAGTATTTT. The J gene is TRBJ2-3, the V gene TRBV30, with TRBD2 matching 14 bases. Germline V CDR1 and CDR2: GTSNPN, SVGIG (reference sequence). CDR3 size: 14 residues. Trimming removed 5 bases from V and 4 bases from J; junction bases left unmatched: 2.

The chain carries TRBV6-1 and TRBJ1-2; D might be TRBD1 (6 bases). The germline gives CDR1 MNHNS, CDR2 SASEGT. This CDR3 region has 16 residues. V gave up 0 bases and J gave up 6 bases, with 17 bases separating them. Here the CDR3 DNA reads TGTGCCAGCAGTGAAGCAATCGGGACAACAAGTGATGGCTACACCTTC. Amino acid sequence: CASSEAIGTTSDGYTF.

This chain uses TRBV7-8 with TRBJ2-7, with 15 bases identical to TRBD2. Germline V gene data show CDR1 as SGHVS and CDR2 as FQNEAQ. CDR3 length: 20 residues. Trimming removed 0 bases from V and 5 bases from J; junction bases left unmatched: 14. CDR3: CASSLAGLAGGQNSPDEQYF. The CDR3 DNA reads TGTGCCAGCAGCTTAGCGGGACTAGCGGGAGGACAGAACTCCCCCGACGAGCAGTACTTC. Drawing the rest from reference TRBV7-8 and TRBJ2-7, the complete variable domain is GAGVSQSPRYKVAKRGQDVALRCDPISGHVSLFWYQQALGQGPEFLTYFQNEAQLDKSGLPSDRFFAERPEGSVSTLKIQRTQQEDSAVYLCASSLAGLAGGQNSPDEQYFGPGTRLTVT.

The chain employs TRBV7-9 and TRBJ2-1; 12 bases agree with TRBD2. The CDR3 sequence is 15 residues long. J gave up 9 bases and V 2 bases, and 5 bases lay outside the gene matches. Looked up from germline, CDR1 is SEHNR and CDR2 is FQNEAQ (reference sequence). The CDR3 DNA sequence: TGTGCCAGCAGCTTAAGACTAGCGGGAGACAGTGAGCAGTTCTTC. Residues: CASSLRLAGDSEQFF.

The J gene is TRBJ1-4, the V gene TRBV2; 11 bases map to TRBD1. The length of the CDR3 is 15 residues. The germline V gene encodes CDR1 SNHLY and CDR2 FYNNEI. V lost 6 bases to trimming and J lost 5 bases; unmatched junction nucleotides: 5. The CDR3 spells CASSSGQGANEKLFF. In DNA form, the CDR3 reads TGTGCCAGCAGCAGCGGACAGGGGGCGAATGAAAAACTGTTTTTT. Complete variable domain (other parts from reference TRBV2 and TRBJ1-4): EPEVTQTPSHQVTQMGQEVILRCVPISNHLYFYWYRQILGQKVEFLVSFYNNEISEKSEIFDDQFSVERPDGSNFTLKIRSTKLEDSAMYFCASSSGQGANEKLFFGSGTQLSVL.

The chain carries TRBV27 and TRBJ2-7; 8 nucleotides line up with TRBD1. V was clipped by 2 bases and J by 4 bases; unmatched bases: 13. This CDR3 has 17 residues. Germline V gene sequence: CDR1 MNHEY, CDR2 SMNVEV (reference sequence). The CDR3 is CASSLNPTLTGAYEQYF. For the CDR3, the DNA is TGTGCCAGCAGTTTAAACCCTACGTTGACAGGGGCATACGAGCAGTACTTC.

The rearrangement links TRBV2 to TRBJ2-3; 7 bases line up with TRBD1. CDR1 and CDR2 from the germline V gene are SNHLY and FYNNEI. This CDR3 is 15 amino acids long. J gave up 0 bases and V 6 bases, and 6 bases lay outside the gene matches. The chain's CDR3 is CASRDGQDSTDTQYF. CDR3 sequence (DNA): TGTGCCAGCAGGGACGGACAGGACAGCACAGATACGCAGTATTTT.

V and J are TRBV7-2 and TRBJ1-2; D is ambiguous. V gave up 2 bases and J gave up 2 bases, with 6 bases separating them. The CDR3 runs to 13 residues. Germline CDR1 and CDR2: SGHTA and FQGNSA. The CDR3 loop is CASSLYSNYGYTF. The CDR3 DNA sequence: TGTGCCAGCAGCTTATACAGCAACTATGGCTACACCTTC.

The chain links TRBV7-2 to TRBJ2-7, with D possibly TRBD2 on 7 matching bases. Trimming took off 4 bases at V and 3 bases at J, with 19 bases between the two ends. The germline gives CDR1 SGHTA, CDR2 FQGNSA. The CDR3 extends over 16 amino acids. This CDR3 is CASSWGGLGAFYEQYF. CDR3 DNA: TGTGCCAGCAGCTGGGGGGGCTTGGGGGCATTCTACGAGCAGTACTTC.

The chain uses TRBV5-1 and TRBJ2-1, with 13 bases that match TRBD2. This CDR3 has 16 amino acids. Germline trimming cut 3 bases from V and 6 bases from J; bases unmatched to any gene: 6. The germline CDR1 and CDR2 sequences are SGHRS and YFSETQ. The CDR3 sequence is CASSSYGLAGANEQFF. CDR3 coding DNA: TGCGCCAGCAGCTCCTACGGACTAGCGGGGGCCAATGAGCAGTTCTTC.

The chain couples TRBV6-5 to TRBJ1-2; 7 bases align to TRBD1. Germline values: CDR1 MNHEY, CDR2 SVGAGI. This CDR3 comprises 13 residues. Germline trimming cut 1 base from V and 7 bases from J; bases unmatched to any gene: 3. The CDR3 spells CASSYLQGSGYTF. The DNA for the CDR3 is TGTGCCAGCAGTTACTTACAGGGGAGTGGCTACACCTTC.

The V gene is TRBV30, the J gene TRBJ2-1, with a weak D call TRBD1 (5 bases). The CDR3 runs 12 residues. In germline, CDR1 is GTSNPN, CDR2 SVGIG (reference sequence). Trimming cost V 4 bases and J 8 bases, with 12 bases left between them. CDR3 coding DNA: TGTGCCTGGAACAGGCTTGGGGATGAGCAGTTCTTC. It encodes CAWNRLGDEQFF.

The chain couples TRBV6-2 or TRBV6-3 to TRBJ2-7; possibly TRBD1 for D (5 bases). The CDR3 length is 13 residues. V dropped 3 bases and J dropped 2 bases, with 8 bases sitting between them. Germline CDR1 MNHEY, CDR2 SVGEGT. CDR3 amino acids: CASSYIGAYEQYF. The CDR3 nucleotides read TGTGCCAGCAGTTATATAGGGGCCTACGAGCAGTACTTC.

J is TRBJ1-1 and V is TRBV27; 8 nucleotides agree with TRBD1. CDR1 is MNHEY, CDR2 SMNVEV, per germline (reference sequence). V was pared by 5 bases and J by 3 bases, with 2 bases of the junction left unmatched. CDR3 length: 13 residues. The CDR3 coding sequence is TGTGCCAGCAGTCGGACAGGGCACACTGAAGCTTTCTTT. This encodes CASSRTGHTEAFF.

V usage is TRBV27 and J usage is TRBJ2-7, with D tentatively TRBD2 (6 bases). Germline loops: CDR1 MNHEY, CDR2 SMNVEV (reference sequence). The CDR3 totals 13 residues. Trimming pared 3 bases from V and 3 bases from J, leaving 9 bases between. CDR3 in amino acids: CASSFKGGYEQYF. The CDR3 DNA is TGTGCCAGCAGTTTTAAGGGAGGCTACGAGCAGTACTTC.

The V and J genes are TRBV6-5 and TRBJ2-7; D perhaps matches TRBD2 (6 bases). This CDR3 contains 15 residues. Germline V lookup: CDR1 MNHEY, CDR2 SVGAGI. V lost 8 bases to trimming and J lost 6 bases, with 23 bases between them. The CDR3 loop is CASLPRGGNLPEQYF. The CDR3 DNA sequence: TGTGCCAGCCTACCGCGAGGCGGGAATCTACCCGAGCAGTACTTC.

Comments on this clone: In the same sample, other DNA sequences code for this CDR3. The genes are TRBV18 and TRBJ2-3; 9 bases are a match to TRBD1. The CDR3 totals 15 residues. CDR1 KGHSH and CDR2 LQKENI come from the germline V gene. The junction had 4 bases not matched to a gene; V was cut back by 3 bases and J by 3 bases. The CDR3 DNA reads TGTGCCAGCTCACCCCCCGGGACAGGGACAGATACGCAGTATTTT. It translates to CASSPPGTGTDTQYF.

V gene TRBV6-5 combines with J gene TRBJ2-5; TRBD1 is a possible D gene (6 bases). This CDR3 has 14 residues. Trimming stripped 6 bases from V and 5 bases from J, with 16 bases between. The germline V gene has CDR1 MNHEY and CDR2 SVGAGI. CDR3 amino acids: CASRRFGGGETQYF. In DNA form, the CDR3 reads TGTGCCAGCAGGCGGTTTGGGGGCGGGGAGACCCAGTACTTC.

The gene calls are TRBV9 and TRBJ2-2; possible D gene TRBD2, 5 bases. The CDR3 covers 13 residues. Germline loops: CDR1 SGDLS, CDR2 YYNGEE. V lost 0 bases and J lost 6, with 6 bases in between. CDR3 loop: CASSVGGAGELFF. CDR3 nucleotide sequence: TGTGCCAGCAGCGTAGGGGGAGCCGGGGAGCTGTTTTTT.